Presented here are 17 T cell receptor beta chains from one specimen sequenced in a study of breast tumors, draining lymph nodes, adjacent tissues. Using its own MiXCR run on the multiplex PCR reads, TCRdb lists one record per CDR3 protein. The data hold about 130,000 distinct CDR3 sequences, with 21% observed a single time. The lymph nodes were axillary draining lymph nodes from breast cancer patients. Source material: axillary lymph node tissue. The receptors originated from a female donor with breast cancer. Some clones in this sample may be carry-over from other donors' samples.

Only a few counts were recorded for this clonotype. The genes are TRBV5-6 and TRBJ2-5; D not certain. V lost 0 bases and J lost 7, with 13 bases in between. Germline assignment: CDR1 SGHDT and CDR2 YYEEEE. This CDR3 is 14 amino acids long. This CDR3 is CASSLGLAWGTQYF. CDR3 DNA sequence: TGTGCCAGCAGCTTGGGATTAGCTTGGGGGACCCAGTACTTC.

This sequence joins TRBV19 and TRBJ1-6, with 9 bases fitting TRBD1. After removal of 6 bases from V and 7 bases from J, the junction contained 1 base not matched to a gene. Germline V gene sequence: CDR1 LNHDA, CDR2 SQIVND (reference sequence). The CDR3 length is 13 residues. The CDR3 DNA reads TGTGCCAGTAGCGGACAGGGGAATTCACCCCTCCACTTT. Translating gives CASSGQGNSPLHF.

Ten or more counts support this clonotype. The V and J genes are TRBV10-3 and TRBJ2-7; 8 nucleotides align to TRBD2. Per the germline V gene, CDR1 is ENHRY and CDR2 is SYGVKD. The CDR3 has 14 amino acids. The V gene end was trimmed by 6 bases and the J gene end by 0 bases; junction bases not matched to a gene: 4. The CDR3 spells CAIRGTRGSYEQYF. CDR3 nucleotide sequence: TGTGCCATCAGGGGGACTAGAGGCTCCTACGAGCAGTACTTC.

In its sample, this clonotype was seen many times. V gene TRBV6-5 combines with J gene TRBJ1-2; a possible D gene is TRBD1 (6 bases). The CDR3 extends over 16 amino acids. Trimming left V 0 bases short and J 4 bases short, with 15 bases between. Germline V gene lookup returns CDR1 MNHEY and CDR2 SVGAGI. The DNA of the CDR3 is TGTGCCAGCAGTTACTCCAGTGGCAGGGGATCCTATGGCTACACCTTC. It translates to CASSYSSGRGSYGYTF.

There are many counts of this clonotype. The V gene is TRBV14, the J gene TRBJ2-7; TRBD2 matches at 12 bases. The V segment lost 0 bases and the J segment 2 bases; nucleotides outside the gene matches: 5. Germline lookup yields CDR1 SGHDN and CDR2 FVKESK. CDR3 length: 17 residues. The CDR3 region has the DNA TGTGCCAGCAGCCAAGATAGGCCTAGCGGGAGGGCCTACGAGCAGTACTTC. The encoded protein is CASSQDRPSGRAYEQYF.

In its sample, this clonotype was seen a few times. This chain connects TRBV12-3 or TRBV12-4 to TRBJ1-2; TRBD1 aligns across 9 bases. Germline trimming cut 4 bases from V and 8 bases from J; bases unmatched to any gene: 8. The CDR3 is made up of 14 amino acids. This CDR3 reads CASSYRDRAGGYTF. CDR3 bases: TGTGCCAGCAGTTACCGGGACAGGGCTGGAGGCTACACCTTC.

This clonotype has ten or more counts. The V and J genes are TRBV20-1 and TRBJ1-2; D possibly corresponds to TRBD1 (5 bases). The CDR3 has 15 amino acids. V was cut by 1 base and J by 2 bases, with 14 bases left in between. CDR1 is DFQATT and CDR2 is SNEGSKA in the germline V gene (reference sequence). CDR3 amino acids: CSARARDRNNYGYTF. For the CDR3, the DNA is TGCAGTGCTAGAGCAAGGGACCGAAACAACTATGGCTACACCTTC.

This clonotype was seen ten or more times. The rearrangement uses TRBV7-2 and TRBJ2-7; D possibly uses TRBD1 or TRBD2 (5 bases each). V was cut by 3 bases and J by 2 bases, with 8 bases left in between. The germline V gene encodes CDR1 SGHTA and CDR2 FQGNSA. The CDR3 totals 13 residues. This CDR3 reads CASSLGVPYEQYF. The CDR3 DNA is TGTGCCAGCAGCTTGGGGGTTCCCTACGAGCAGTACTTC. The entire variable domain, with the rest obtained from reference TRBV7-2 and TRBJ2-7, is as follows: GAGVSQSPSNKVTEKGKDVELRCDPISGHTALYWYRQSLGQGLEFLIYFQGNSAPDKSGLPSDRFSAERTGGSVSTLTIQRTQQEDSAVYLCASSLGVPYEQYFGPGTRLTVT.

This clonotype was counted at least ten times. The CDR3 nucleotides are TGCGCCAGCGGGCCGGGGAGGGCCTCGGGATACAATGAGCAGTTCTTC. Translated: CASGPGRASGYNEQFF. The V and J genes are TRBV5-1 and TRBJ2-1; TRBD2 matches 7 bases. This CDR3 has 16 residues. Germline assignment: CDR1 SGHRS and CDR2 YFSETQ. Unmatched junction bases numbered 14, after V lost 7 bases and J lost 4 bases. Combining the CDR3 with reference TRBV5-1 and TRBJ2-1 gives the whole variable domain KAGVTQTPRYLIKTRGQQVTLSCSPISGHRSVSWYQQTPGQGLQFLFEYFSETQRNKGNFPGRFSGRQFSNSRSEMNVSTLELGDSALYLCASGPGRASGYNEQFFGPGTRLTVL.

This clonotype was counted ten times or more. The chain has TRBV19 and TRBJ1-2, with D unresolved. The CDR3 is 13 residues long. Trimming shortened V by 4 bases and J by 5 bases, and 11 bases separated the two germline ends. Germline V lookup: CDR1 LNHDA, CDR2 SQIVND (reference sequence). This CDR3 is CASSTLRAYGYTF. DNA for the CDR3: TGTGCCAGTAGTACCCTTCGGGCTTATGGCTACACCTTC.

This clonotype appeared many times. This CDR3 reads CASSTNPGHTSGYTF. DNA of the CDR3: TGTGCCAGCAGCACCAATCCGGGACACACGTCTGGCTACACCTTC. This chain uses TRBV7-2 with TRBJ1-2, with D possibly matching TRBD1 (6 bases). V was clipped by 5 bases and J by 7 bases, with 20 bases between them. Germline values: CDR1 SGHTA, CDR2 FQGNSA. The CDR3 spans 15 residues.

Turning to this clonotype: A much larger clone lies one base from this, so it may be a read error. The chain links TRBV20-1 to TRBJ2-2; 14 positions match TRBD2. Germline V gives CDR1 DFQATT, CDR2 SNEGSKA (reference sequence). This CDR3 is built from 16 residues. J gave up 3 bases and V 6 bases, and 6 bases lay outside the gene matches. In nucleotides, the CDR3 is TGCAGTGCACCGACTAGCGGGAGGGTCTACACCGGGGAGCTGTTTTTT. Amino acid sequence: CSAPTSGRVYTGELFF.

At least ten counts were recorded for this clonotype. The CDR3 protein is CASSRGLAGVPEQFF. DNA for the CDR3: TGTGCCAGCAGCCGCGGACTAGCGGGAGTTCCTGAGCAGTTCTTC. V gene TRBV7-2 combines with J gene TRBJ2-1; 13 bases are shared with TRBD2. The germline gives CDR1 SGHTA, CDR2 FQGNSA. V shed 5 bases, J shed 9 bases, and the junction held 7 bases outside the gene matches. The CDR3 spans 15 residues.

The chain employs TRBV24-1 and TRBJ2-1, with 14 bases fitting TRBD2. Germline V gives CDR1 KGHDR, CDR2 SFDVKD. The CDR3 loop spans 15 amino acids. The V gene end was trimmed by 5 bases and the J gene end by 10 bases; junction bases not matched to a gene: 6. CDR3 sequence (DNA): TGTGCCACCAGTGCCTCCGGGACTAGCGGGAGAGAGCAGTTCTTC. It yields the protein CATSASGTSGREQFF.

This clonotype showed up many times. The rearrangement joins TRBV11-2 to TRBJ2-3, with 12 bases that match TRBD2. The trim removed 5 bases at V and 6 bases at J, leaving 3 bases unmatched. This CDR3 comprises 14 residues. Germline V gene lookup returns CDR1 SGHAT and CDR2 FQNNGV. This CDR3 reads CASSPSGRADTQYF. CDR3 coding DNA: TGTGCCAGCAGCCCTAGCGGGAGGGCCGATACGCAGTATTTT.

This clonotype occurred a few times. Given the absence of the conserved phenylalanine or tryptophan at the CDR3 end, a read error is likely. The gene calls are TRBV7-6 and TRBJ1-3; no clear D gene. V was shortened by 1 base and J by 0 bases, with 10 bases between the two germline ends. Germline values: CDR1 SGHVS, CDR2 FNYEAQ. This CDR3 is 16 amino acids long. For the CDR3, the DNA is TGTGCCAGCAGCTTAGACCATGGATTCTCTGGAAACACCATATATCTT. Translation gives CASSLDHGFSGNTIYL.

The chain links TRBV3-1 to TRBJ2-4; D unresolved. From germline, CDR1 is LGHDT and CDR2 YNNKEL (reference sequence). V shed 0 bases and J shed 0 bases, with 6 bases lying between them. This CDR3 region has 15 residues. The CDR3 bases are TGTGCCAGCAGCCAAGATATACTAGCCAAAAACATTCAGTACTTC. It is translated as CASSQDILAKNIQYF.